This T cell receptor beta chain appears in the sequencing data of a study of cytomegalovirus exposure and HLA in healthy donors. Findings and limits, study-wide: A later analysis linked a missense variant in DCLRE1C to the trimming of TCR beta V and J genes. It has been reported that TCR beta sequences accurately predicted the HLA-A and HLA-B alleles of most subjects. Clonal expansion was found to be greater in HLA-associated TCR beta chains than in equally common others in a later analysis.

Unmatched junction bases numbered 9, after V lost 7 bases and J lost 3 bases. This CDR3 is 15 amino acids long. Germline V gene sequence: CDR1 LNHDA, CDR2 SQIVND (reference sequence). As concerns this clone: Its antigen is undetermined.

13 Jbeta primers and 60 Vbeta primers were used for the PCR. TCRdb's copy holds only in-frame clones and misses some; the assay was immunoSEQ multiplex PCR. There are 95,000 to 150,000 clones in the sample; 78% occur only once, and just under 6.5% lies in the top ten. Sequenced: PBMCs. The chain carries TRBV19 and TRBJ2-7; 10 bases map to TRBD2. The receptor comes from a woman aged 40 to 50 in good health and CMV-seronegative. The CDR3 is CASTRTSGPNYEQYF. DNA for the CDR3: TGTGCCAGTACCAGGACTAGCGGCCCCAACTACGAGCAGTACTTC. The full variable domain, with the rest looked up from reference TRBV19 and TRBJ2-7, is DGGITQSPKYLFRKEGQNVTLSCEQNLNHDAMYWYRQDPGQGLRLIYYSQIVNDFQKGDIAEGYSVSREKKESFPLTVTSAQKNPTAFYLCASTRTSGPNYEQYFGPGTRLTVT.